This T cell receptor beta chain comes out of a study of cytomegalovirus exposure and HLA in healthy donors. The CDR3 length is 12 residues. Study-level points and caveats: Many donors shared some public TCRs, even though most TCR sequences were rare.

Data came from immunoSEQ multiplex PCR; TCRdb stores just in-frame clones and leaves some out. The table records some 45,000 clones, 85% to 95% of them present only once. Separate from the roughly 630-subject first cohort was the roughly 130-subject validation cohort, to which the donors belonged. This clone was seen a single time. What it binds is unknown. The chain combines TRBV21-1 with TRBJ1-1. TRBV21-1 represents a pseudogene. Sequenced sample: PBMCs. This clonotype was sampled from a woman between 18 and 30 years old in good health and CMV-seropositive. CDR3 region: CASSAGVPEAFF. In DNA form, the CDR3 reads TGTGCCAGCAGCGCCGGGGTACCTGAAGCTTTCTTT.